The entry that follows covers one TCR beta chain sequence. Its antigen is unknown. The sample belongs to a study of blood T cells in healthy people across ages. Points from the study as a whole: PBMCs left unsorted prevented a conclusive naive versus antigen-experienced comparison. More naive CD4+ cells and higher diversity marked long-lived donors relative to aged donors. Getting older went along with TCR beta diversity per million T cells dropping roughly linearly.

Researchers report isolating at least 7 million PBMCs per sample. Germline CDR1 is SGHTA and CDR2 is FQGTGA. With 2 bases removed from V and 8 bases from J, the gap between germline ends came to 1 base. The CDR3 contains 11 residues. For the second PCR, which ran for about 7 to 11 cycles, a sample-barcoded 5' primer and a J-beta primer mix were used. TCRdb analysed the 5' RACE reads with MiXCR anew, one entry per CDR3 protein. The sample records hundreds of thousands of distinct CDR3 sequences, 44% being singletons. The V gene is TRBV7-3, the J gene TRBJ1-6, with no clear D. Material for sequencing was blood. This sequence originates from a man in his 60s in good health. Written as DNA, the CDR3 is TGTGCCAGCAGCTTATATTCACCCCTCCACTTT. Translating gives CASSLYSPLHF.